These T cell receptor beta chains were read from a single sample in a study of OX40 agonist ivuxolimab in advanced cancers. Only in-frame clones appear in the TCRdb table, and some are missing; sequencing was by immunoSEQ multiplex PCR. The sample has tens of thousands of clones, approximately 90% seen once. The sequences come from CD4+ or CD8+ T cells sorted from blood, collected in a trial of the OX40 agonist ivuxolimab. Receptors were obtained from an adult with an advanced solid tumor such as melanoma, head and neck, liver or kidney cancer. Each CDR3 is given with its conserved first and last residue. The D gene is left open where the match is weak. Rows give clone size only sometimes, using once, few, many, or a class for an expanded clone.

D: TRBD1
V: TRBV27
size: .
J: TRBJ2-7
CDR3: CASSMGQGAREQYF
DNA: TGTGCCAGCAGTATGGGACAGGGGGCGCGTGAGCAGTACTTC

D: .
V: TRBV5-8
size: .
J: TRBJ1-2
CDR3: CASSLGGTFYGYTF
DNA: TGTGCCAGCAGCTTGGGAGGGACCTTCTATGGCTACACCTTC

D: TRBD1
V: TRBV5-4
size: once
J: TRBJ1-2
CDR3: CASRRQGALDGYTF
DNA: TGTGCCAGCAGGCGACAGGGGGCGCTGGATGGCTACACCTTC

D: .
V: TRBV2
size: .
J: TRBJ2-7
CDR3: CTYKGRSYEQYF
DNA: TGTACCTATAAGGGAAGGTCCTACGAGCAGTACTTC

D: .
V: TRBV6-5
size: .
J: TRBJ2-1
CDR3: CASRCVESYNEQFF
DNA: TGTGCCAGCAGGTGTGTAGAGTCCTACAATGAGCAGTTCTTC

D: TRBD1
V: TRBV7-8
size: .
J: TRBJ2-2
CDR3: CASSRQGTGELFF
DNA: TGTGCCAGCAGCAGACAGGGGACCGGGGAGCTGTTTTTT

D: .
V: TRBV10-3
size: .
J: TRBJ2-7
CDR3: CATTYEQYF
DNA: TGTGCCACAACCTACGAGCAGTACTTC

D: .
V: TRBV5-4
size: .
J: TRBJ1-4
CDR3: CASSFKGGNEKLFF
DNA: TGTGCCAGCAGCTTTAAGGGGGGGAATGAAAAACTGTTTTTT

D: TRBD1
V: TRBV5-6
size: .
J: TRBJ2-2
CDR3: CASSSYPGTGTGGELFF
DNA: TGTGCCAGCAGCTCATACCCCGGGACAGGGACGGGCGGGGAGCTGTTTTTT

D: TRBD1
V: TRBV28
size: .
J: TRBJ1-2
CDR3: CASSLLTGGAGYTF
DNA: TGTGCCAGCAGTCTCCTGACAGGGGGCGCGGGCTACACCTTC

D: TRBD1
V: TRBV4-1
size: .
J: TRBJ2-2
CDR3: CASSPSTGEPGELFF
DNA: TGCGCCAGCAGCCCATCGACAGGGGAACCCGGGGAGCTGTTTTTT

D: TRBD2
V: TRBV5-6
size: .
J: TRBJ2-7
CDR3: CASSLGLAEYEQYF
DNA: TGTGCCAGCAGCTTGGGACTAGCGGAGTACGAGCAGTACTTC

D: TRBD1
V: TRBV30
size: .
J: TRBJ1-1
CDR3: CAWTPDRENTEAFF
DNA: TGTGCCTGGACCCCAGACAGGGAAAACACTGAAGCTTTCTTT

D: .
V: TRBV5-4
size: .
J: TRBJ2-3
CDR3: CASSAPHELGTNTQYF
DNA: TGTGCCAGCAGCGCCCCACACGAACTGGGCACAAATACGCAGTATTTT

D: TRBD2
V: TRBV9
size: .
J: TRBJ2-3
CDR3: CASSVLSGGSTDTQYF
DNA: TGTGCCAGCAGCGTCCTCAGCGGGGGAAGCACAGATACGCAGTATTTT

D: .
V: TRBV6-6
size: .
J: TRBJ1-1
CDR3: CASTPLGGAEAFF
DNA: TGTGCCAGCACCCCCCTCGGCGGAGCTGAAGCTTTCTTT

D: TRBD2
V: TRBV7-2
size: .
J: TRBJ2-7
CDR3: CASSYSGGSSYEQYF
DNA: TGTGCCAGCAGCTATAGCGGGGGAAGCTCCTACGAGCAGTACTTC

D: .
V: TRBV6-1
size: .
J: TRBJ1-6
CDR3: CASSPPRLRSSPLHF
DNA: TGTGCCAGCAGCCCCCCCAGGCTAAGGAGTTCACCCCTCCACTTT

D: TRBD2
V: TRBV14
size: .
J: TRBJ2-1
CDR3: CASSPPGLAGYNEQFF
DNA: TGTGCCAGCAGCCCACCGGGACTAGCGGGTTACAATGAGCAGTTCTTC

D: .
V: TRBV6-5
size: .
J: TRBJ2-2
CDR3: CASSYVPANTGELFF
DNA: TGTGCCAGCAGTTACGTACCCGCGAACACCGGGGAGCTGTTTTTT

D: .
V: TRBV30
size: .
J: TRBJ2-7
CDR3: CAWSGPHSLVPYEQYF
DNA: TGTGCCTGGAGTGGACCCCACTCTCTGGTACCCTACGAGCAGTACTTC

D: .
V: TRBV2
size: .
J: TRBJ1-4
CDR3: CASSEGSNEKLFF
DNA: TGTGCCAGCAGTGAAGGGTCTAATGAAAAACTGTTTTTT

D: .
V: TRBV9
size: .
J: TRBJ2-2
CDR3: CASSVSEVHHTGELFF
DNA: TGTGCCAGCAGCGTATCTGAAGTCCACCACACCGGGGAGCTGTTTTTT

D: TRBD1
V: TRBV6-5
size: few
J: TRBJ1-2
CDR3: CASSPGTVNGYTF
DNA: TGTGCCAGCAGTCCAGGGACAGTGAATGGCTACACCTTC

D: TRBD1
V: TRBV7-9
size: .
J: TRBJ1-4
CDR3: CASSISSGTGEKLFF
DNA: TGTGCCAGCAGCATAAGTTCCGGGACAGGTGAAAAACTGTTTTTT

D: .
V: TRBV6-6
size: .
J: TRBJ2-5
CDR3: CASSYSQGPETQYF
DNA: TGTGCCAGCAGTTACTCGCAGGGACCAGAGACCCAGTACTTC

D: .
V: TRBV10-3
size: .
J: TRBJ2-5
CDR3: CAISESREETQYF
DNA: TGTGCCATCAGTGAGTCAAGAGAAGAGACCCAGTACTTC

D: TRBD2
V: TRBV30
size: .
J: TRBJ2-1
CDR3: CAWEEAGLAYNEQFF
DNA: TGTGCCTGGGAGGAAGCGGGACTAGCCTACAATGAGCAGTTCTTC